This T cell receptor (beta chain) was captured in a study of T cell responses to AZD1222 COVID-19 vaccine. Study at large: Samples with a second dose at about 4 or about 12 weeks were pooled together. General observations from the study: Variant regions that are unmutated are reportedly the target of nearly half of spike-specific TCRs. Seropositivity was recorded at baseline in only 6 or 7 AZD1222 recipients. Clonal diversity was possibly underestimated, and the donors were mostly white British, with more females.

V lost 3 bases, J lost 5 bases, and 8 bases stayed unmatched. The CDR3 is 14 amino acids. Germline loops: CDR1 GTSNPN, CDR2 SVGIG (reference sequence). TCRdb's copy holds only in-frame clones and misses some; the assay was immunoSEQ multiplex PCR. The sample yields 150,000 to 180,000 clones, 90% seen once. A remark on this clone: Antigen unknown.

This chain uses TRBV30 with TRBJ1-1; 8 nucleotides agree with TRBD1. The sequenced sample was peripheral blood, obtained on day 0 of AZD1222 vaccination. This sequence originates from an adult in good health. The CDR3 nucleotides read TGTGCCTGGAGGGCGACAGGGGAATGGACTGAAGCTTTCTTT. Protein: CAWRATGEWTEAFF.